The clone carrying this T cell receptor beta chain was picked up a small number of times. Its antigen is still unknown. The entry originates in a study of blood T cells in healthy people across ages. General observations from the study: Possibly, changes in expanded clonotypes were confounded because donor CMV status was unknown. Higher naive T cell percentage went strongly together with higher TCR beta diversity.

From germline, CDR1 is SGHTA and CDR2 FQGNSA. V dropped 2 bases and J dropped 6; count of bases not matched to a gene: 10. The length of the CDR3 is 16 residues. The authors ran a second PCR of about 6 to 12 cycles using a sample-barcoded 5' primer and a J-beta primer mix. TCRdb re-called the 5' RACE reads through MiXCR, storing one row per CDR3 protein. The sample consists of hundreds of thousands of distinct CDR3 sequences, around three fifths of them appearing once. Sequenced input: blood. The receptor was derived from a man in his forties in good health. The rearrangement uses TRBV7-2 and TRBJ2-5; 9 positions match TRBD2. The CDR3 DNA reads TGTGCCAGCAGCTTAAGGGGCGGGGGGGCCGAGAAGACCCAGTACTTC. Translating gives CASSLRGGGAEKTQYF.